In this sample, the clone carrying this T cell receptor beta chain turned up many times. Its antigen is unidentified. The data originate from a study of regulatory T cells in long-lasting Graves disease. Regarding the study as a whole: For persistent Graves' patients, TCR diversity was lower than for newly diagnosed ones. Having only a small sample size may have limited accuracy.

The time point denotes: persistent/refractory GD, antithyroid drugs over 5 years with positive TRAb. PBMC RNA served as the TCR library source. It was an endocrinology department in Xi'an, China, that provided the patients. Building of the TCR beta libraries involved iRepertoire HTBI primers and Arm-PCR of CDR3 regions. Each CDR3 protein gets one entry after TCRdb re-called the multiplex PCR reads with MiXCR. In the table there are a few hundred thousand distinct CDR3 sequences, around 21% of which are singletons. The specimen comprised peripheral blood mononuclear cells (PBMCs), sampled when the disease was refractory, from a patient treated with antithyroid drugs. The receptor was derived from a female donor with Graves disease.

The CDR3 protein is CASSYGARASYEQYF. The CDR3 DNA reads TGTGCCAGCAGTTACGGGGCTCGTGCCTCCTACGAGCAGTACTTC. V usage is TRBV6-5 and J usage is TRBJ2-7, with D possibly TRBD1 on 5 matching bases. V lost 2 bases and J lost 0, with 11 bases in between. From germline, CDR1 is MNHEY and CDR2 SVGAGI. The CDR3 is 15 amino acids.